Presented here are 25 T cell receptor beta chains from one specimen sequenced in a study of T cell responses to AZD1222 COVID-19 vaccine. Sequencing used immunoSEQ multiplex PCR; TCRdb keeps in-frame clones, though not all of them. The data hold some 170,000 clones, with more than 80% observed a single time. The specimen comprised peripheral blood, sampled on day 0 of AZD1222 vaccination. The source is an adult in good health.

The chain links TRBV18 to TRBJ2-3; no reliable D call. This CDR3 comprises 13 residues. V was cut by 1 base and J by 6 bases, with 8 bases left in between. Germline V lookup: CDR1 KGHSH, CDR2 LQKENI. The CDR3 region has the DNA TGTGCCAGCTCACCACGGTCGGTGGATACGCAGTATTTT. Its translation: CASSPRSVDTQYF.

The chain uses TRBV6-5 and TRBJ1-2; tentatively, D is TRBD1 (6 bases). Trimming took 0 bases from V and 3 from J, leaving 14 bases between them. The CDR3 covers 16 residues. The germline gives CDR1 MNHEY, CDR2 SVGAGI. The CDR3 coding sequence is TGTGCCAGCAGTTACTCGAGCGGACAGAGTTACTATGGCTACACCTTC. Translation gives CASSYSSGQSYYGYTF.

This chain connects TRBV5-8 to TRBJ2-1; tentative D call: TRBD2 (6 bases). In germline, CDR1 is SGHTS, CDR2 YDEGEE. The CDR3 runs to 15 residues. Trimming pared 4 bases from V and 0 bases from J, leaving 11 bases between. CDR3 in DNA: TGTGCCAGCAGCAGGGGACTCTACTCCTACAATGAGCAGTTCTTC. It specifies CASSRGLYSYNEQFF.

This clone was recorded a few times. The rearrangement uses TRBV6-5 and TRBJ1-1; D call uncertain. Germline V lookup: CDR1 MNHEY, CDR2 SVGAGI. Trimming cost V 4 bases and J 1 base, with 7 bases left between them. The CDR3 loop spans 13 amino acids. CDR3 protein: CASSFGRNTEAFF. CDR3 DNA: TGTGCCAGCAGTTTTGGGAGGAACACTGAAGCTTTCTTT.

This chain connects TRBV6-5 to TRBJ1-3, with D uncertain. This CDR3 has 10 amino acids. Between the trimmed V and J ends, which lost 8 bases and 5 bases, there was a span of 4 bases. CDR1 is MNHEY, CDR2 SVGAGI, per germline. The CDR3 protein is CASWRNTIYF. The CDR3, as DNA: TGTGCCAGCTGGAGAAACACCATATATTTT.

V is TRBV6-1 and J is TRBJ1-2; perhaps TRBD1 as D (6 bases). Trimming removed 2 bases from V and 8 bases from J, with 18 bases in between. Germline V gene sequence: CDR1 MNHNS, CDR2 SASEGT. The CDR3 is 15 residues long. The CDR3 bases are TGTGCCAGCAGTGAACCCCACGCGACAGGAAAAGGCTACACCTTC. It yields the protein CASSEPHATGKGYTF.

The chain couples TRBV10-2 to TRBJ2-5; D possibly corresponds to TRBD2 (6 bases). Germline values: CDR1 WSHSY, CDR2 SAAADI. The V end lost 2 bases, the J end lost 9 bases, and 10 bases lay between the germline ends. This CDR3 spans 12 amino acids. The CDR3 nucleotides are TGCGCCAGCAGTGAGGGATCGGGAGCCCAGTACTTC. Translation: CASSEGSGAQYF.

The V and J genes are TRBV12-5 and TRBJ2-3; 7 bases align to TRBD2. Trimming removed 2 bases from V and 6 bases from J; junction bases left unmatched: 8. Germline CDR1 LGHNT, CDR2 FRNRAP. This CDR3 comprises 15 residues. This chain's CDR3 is CASGLLASGGDTQYF. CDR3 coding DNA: TGTGCTAGTGGTTTGTTGGCTAGCGGAGGGGATACGCAGTATTTT.

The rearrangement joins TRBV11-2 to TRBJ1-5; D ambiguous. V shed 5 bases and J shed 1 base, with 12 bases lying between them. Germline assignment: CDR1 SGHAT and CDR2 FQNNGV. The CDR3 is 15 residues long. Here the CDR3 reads CASSLYIGSNQPQHF. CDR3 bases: TGTGCCAGCAGCCTATACATAGGAAGCAATCAGCCCCAGCATTTT.

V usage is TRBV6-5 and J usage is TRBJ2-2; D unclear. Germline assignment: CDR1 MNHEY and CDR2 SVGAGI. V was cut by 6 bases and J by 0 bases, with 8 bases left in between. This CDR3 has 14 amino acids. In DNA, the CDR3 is TGTGCCAGCAGGTCATACACGAACACCGGGGAGCTGTTTTTT. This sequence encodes CASRSYTNTGELFF.

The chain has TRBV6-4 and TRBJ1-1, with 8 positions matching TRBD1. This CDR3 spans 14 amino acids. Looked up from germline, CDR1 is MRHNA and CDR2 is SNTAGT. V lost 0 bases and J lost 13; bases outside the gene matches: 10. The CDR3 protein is CASSDSPPGGKGFF. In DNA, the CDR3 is TGTGCCAGCAGTGACTCCCCGCCAGGGGGCAAGGGTTTCTTT.

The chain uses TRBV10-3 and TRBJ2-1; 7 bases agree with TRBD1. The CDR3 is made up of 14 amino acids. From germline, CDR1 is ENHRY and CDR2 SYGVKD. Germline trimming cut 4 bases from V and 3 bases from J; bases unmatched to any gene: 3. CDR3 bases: TGTGCCATCAGTGGAGACAGGGTCTACAATGAGCAGTTCTTC. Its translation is CAISGDRVYNEQFF.

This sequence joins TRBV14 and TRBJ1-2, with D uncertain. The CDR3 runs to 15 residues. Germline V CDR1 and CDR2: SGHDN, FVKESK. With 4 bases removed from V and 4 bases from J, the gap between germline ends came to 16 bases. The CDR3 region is CASSPSGEGGYGYTF. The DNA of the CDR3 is TGTGCCAGCAGCCCCTCTGGGGAGGGCGGCTATGGCTACACCTTC.

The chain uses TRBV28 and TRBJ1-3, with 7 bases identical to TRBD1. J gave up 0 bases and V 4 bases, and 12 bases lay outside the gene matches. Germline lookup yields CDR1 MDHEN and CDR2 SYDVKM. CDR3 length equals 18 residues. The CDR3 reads CASSSPSTGPSSGNTIYF. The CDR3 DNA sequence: TGTGCCAGCAGTTCCCCCTCGACAGGGCCCAGCTCTGGAAACACCATATATTTT. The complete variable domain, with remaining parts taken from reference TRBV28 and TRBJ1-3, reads DVKVTQSSRYLVKRTGEKVFLECVQDMDHENMFWYRQDPGLGLRLIYFSYDVKMKEKGDIPEGYSVSREKKERFSLILESASTNQTSMYLCASSSPSTGPSSGNTIYFGEGSWLTVV.

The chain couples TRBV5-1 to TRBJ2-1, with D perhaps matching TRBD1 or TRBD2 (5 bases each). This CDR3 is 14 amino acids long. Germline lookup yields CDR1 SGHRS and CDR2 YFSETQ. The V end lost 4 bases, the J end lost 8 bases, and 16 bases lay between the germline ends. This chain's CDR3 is CASSTGTKGDEQFF. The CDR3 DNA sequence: TGCGCCAGCAGCACTGGGACCAAGGGTGATGAGCAGTTCTTC.

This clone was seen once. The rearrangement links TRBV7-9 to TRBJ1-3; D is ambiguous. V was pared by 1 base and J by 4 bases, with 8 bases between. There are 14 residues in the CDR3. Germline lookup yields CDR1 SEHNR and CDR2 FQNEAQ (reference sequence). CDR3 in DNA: TGTGCCAGCAGCTTAGAGGTTGACGGAAACACCATATATTTT. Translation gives CASSLEVDGNTIYF.

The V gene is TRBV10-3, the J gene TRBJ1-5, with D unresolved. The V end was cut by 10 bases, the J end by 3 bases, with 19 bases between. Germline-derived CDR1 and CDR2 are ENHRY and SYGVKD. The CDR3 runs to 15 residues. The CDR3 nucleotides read TGTGCCACCGGACGGTTTGGTAGGGACAATCAGCCCCAGCATTTT. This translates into CATGRFGRDNQPQHF.

CDR3 bases: TGTGCCAGCAGTTATTCGGGCACTAACTATGGCTACACCTTC. Its translation: CASSYSGTNYGYTF. The rearrangement links TRBV6-5 to TRBJ1-2, with D unclear. In germline, CDR1 is MNHEY, CDR2 SVGAGI. The V end lost 3 bases, the J end lost 0 bases, and 8 bases lay between the germline ends. This CDR3 spans 14 amino acids.

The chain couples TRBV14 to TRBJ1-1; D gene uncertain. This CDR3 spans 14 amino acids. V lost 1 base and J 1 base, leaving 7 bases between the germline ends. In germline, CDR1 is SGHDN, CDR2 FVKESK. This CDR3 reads CASSQVVRNTEAFF. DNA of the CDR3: TGTGCCAGCAGCCAAGTTGTCAGGAACACTGAAGCTTTCTTT.

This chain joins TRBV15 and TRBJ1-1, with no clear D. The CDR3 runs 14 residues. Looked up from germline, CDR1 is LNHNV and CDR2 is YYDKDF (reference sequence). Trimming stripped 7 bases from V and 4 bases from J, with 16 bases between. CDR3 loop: CATTAVSGPTEAFF. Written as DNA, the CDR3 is TGTGCCACCACGGCTGTAAGTGGGCCCACTGAAGCTTTCTTT. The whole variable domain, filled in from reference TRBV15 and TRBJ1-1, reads DAMVIQNPRYQVTQFGKPVTLSCSQTLNHNVMYWYQQKSSQAPKLLFHYYDKDFNNEADTPDNFQSRRPNTSFCFLDIRSPGLGDTAMYLCATTAVSGPTEAFFGQGTRLTVV.

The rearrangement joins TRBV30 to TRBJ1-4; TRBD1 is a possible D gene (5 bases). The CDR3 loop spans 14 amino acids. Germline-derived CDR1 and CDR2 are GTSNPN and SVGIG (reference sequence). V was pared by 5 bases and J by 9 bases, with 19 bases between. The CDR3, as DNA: TGTGCCTGGTACAGGCGTTGGCTAATGAAAAAACTGTTTTTT. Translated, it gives CAWYRRWLMKKLFF.

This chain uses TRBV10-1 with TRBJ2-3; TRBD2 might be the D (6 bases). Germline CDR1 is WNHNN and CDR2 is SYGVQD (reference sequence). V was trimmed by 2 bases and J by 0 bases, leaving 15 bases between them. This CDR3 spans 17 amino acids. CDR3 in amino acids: CASSETSSGPSTDTQYF. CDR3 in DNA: TGCGCCAGCAGTGAGACCTCAAGCGGGCCAAGCACAGATACGCAGTATTTT.

DNA of the CDR3: TGTGCCAGCATCCCAGGGGGGGACAATGAGCAGTTCTTC. Its protein is CASIPGGDNEQFF. This chain connects TRBV7-9 to TRBJ2-1, with D possibly being TRBD1 or TRBD2 (7 bases each). The CDR3 extends over 13 amino acids. Germline lookup yields CDR1 SEHNR and CDR2 FQNEAQ (reference sequence). V was pared by 7 bases and J by 5 bases, with 12 bases between. The complete variable domain, with remaining parts taken from reference TRBV7-9 and TRBJ2-1, reads DTGVSQNPRHKITKRGQNVTFRCDPISEHNRLYWYRQTLGQGPEFLTYFQNEAQLEKSRLLSDRFSAERPKGSFSTLEIQRTEQGDSAMYLCASIPGGDNEQFFGPGTRLTVL.

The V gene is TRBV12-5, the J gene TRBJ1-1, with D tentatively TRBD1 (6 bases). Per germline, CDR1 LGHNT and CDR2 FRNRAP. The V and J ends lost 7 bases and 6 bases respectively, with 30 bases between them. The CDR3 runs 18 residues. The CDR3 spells CASAIIVGRGGVNAEAFF. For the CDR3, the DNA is TGTGCTAGTGCCATCATCGTAGGCAGGGGAGGGGTAAATGCTGAAGCTTTCTTT.

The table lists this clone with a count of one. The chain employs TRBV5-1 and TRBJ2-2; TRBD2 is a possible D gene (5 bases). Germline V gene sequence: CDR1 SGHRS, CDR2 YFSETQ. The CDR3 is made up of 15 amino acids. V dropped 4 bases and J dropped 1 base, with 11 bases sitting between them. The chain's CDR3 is CASSQTRGNTGELFF. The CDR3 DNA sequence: TGCGCCAGCAGCCAGACACGGGGGAACACCGGGGAGCTGTTTTTT.